A selection of T cell receptor beta chains follows, all from one sample in a study of blood T cell repertoires in COVID-19. The protocol was immunoSEQ multiplex PCR, while the TCRdb copy is restricted to in-frame clones and leaves out a portion. The repertoire holds 150,000 to 200,000 clones, with around 92% as singletons. Sequenced input: peripheral blood. The receptors come from a young man with COVID-19, enrolled during active disease. Both conserved end residues are part of each CDR3. Fields, in order: J gene, V gene, CDR3 protein.

j_gene: TRBJ2-6; v_gene: TRBV25-1; CDR3aa: CASSGTGGRSGANVLTF
j_gene: TRBJ2-1; v_gene: TRBV7-2; CDR3aa: CASGRLAGYNEQFF
j_gene: TRBJ2-1; v_gene: TRBV5-1; CDR3aa: CASSWAKNEQFF
j_gene: TRBJ1-5; v_gene: TRBV30; CDR3aa: CAWSSGGLGQPQHF
j_gene: TRBJ1-3; v_gene: TRBV6-5; CDR3aa: CASSLQAFSGNTIYF
j_gene: TRBJ1-6; v_gene: TRBV27; CDR3aa: CASSSDRAYNSPLHF
j_gene: TRBJ1-3; v_gene: TRBV6-5; CDR3aa: CASSSRQSSGNTIYF
j_gene: TRBJ1-1; v_gene: TRBV28; CDR3aa: CASSLRQPGSTEAFF
j_gene: TRBJ2-7; v_gene: TRBV7-2; CDR3aa: CASSYLSSYEQYF
j_gene: TRBJ2-7; v_gene: TRBV28; CDR3aa: CASSSFTGTGAYEQYF
j_gene: TRBJ2-5; v_gene: TRBV3-1/TRBV3-2; CDR3aa: CASSPGGAQETQYF
j_gene: TRBJ2-2; v_gene: TRBV18; CDR3aa: CASSLGLQNTGELFF
j_gene: TRBJ1-5; v_gene: TRBV6-2/TRBV6-3; CDR3aa: CASSPGQLSNQPQHF
j_gene: TRBJ2-7; v_gene: TRBV19; CDR3aa: CASRAQGPSYEQYF
j_gene: TRBJ1-4; v_gene: TRBV11-2; CDR3aa: CASSIEGAGRYEKLFF
j_gene: TRBJ2-5; v_gene: TRBV4-1; CDR3aa: CASSQGAAGAIQETQYF
j_gene: TRBJ1-1; v_gene: TRBV2; CDR3aa: CASTARQALGTEAFF
j_gene: TRBJ2-7; v_gene: TRBV5-5; CDR3aa: CASSPSGVSSYEQYF
j_gene: TRBJ1-3; v_gene: TRBV6-1; CDR3aa: CASSEAAGSGNTIYF
j_gene: TRBJ1-1; v_gene: TRBV12-3/TRBV12-4; CDR3aa: CASSLGGEAFF
j_gene: TRBJ1-4; v_gene: TRBV4-3; CDR3aa: CASSQRTGGSKLFF
j_gene: TRBJ2-1; v_gene: TRBV27; CDR3aa: CASSLGRGINEQFF
j_gene: TRBJ1-6; v_gene: TRBV6-6; CDR3aa: CASSYSREGTGSPLHF
j_gene: TRBJ2-2; v_gene: TRBV5-6; CDR3aa: CASSLNTGELFF
j_gene: TRBJ2-5; v_gene: TRBV7-2; CDR3aa: CASSFPGLSETQYF
j_gene: TRBJ2-1; v_gene: TRBV19; CDR3aa: CASSWRVSYNEQFF
j_gene: TRBJ1-2; v_gene: TRBV5-5; CDR3aa: CASSLVGLAENYGYTF
j_gene: TRBJ1-1; v_gene: TRBV6-5; CDR3aa: CASKGDRLMNTEAFF
j_gene: TRBJ1-1; v_gene: TRBV27; CDR3aa: CASTSNEGGMNTEAFF
j_gene: TRBJ1-2; v_gene: TRBV18; CDR3aa: CASSLSGGAGYGYTF
j_gene: TRBJ2-2; v_gene: TRBV10-3; CDR3aa: CAISGDKTYTGELFF
j_gene: TRBJ2-2; v_gene: TRBV10-3; CDR3aa: CAISDRGTGELFF
j_gene: TRBJ2-3; v_gene: TRBV9; CDR3aa: CASSVDSAPDTQYF
j_gene: TRBJ2-7; v_gene: TRBV11-3; CDR3aa: CASSPGSGPSYEQYF
j_gene: TRBJ1-5; v_gene: TRBV18; CDR3aa: CASSLAPRDQPQHF